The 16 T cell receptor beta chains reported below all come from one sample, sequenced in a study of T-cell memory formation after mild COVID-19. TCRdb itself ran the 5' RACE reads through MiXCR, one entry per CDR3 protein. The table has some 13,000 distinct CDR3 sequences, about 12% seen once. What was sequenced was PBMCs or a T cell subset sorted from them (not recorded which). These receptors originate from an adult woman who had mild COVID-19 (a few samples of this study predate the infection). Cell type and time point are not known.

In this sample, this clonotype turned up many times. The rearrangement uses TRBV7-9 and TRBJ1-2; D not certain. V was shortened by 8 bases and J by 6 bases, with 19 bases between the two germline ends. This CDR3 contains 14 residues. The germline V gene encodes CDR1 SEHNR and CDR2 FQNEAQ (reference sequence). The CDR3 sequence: CASPGLGVGNGYTF. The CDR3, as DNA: TGTGCCAGCCCCGGTCTGGGCGTGGGAAATGGCTACACCTTC.

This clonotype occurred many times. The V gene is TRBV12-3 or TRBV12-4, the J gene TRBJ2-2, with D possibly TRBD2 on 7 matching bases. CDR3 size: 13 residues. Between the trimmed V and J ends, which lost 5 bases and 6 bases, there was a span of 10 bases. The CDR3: CASSLGGPGELFF. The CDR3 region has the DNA TGTGCCAGCAGTCTCGGGGGGCCCGGGGAGCTGTTTTTT.

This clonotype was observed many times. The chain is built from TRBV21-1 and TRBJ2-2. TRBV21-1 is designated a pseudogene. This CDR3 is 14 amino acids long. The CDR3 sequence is CASSNSEIQGELFF. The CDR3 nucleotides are TGTGCCAGCAGCAACTCGGAGATCCAGGGGGAGCTGTTTTTT.

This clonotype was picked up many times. The CDR3 spells CASSQADAYEQYF. The CDR3, as DNA: TGCGCCAGCAGCCAAGCGGACGCCTACGAGCAGTACTTC. The chain has TRBV4-1 and TRBJ2-7; D is unclear. The CDR3 loop spans 13 amino acids. V gave up 1 base and J gave up 2 bases, with 6 bases separating them. Germline V gene data show CDR1 as MGHRA and CDR2 as YSYEKL.

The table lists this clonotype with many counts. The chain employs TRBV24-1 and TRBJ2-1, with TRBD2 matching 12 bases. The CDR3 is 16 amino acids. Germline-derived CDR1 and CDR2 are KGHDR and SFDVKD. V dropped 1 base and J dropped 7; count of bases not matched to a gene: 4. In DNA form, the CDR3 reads TGTGCCACCAGTGATTTAGTAACTAGCGGGAGGAATGAGCAGTTCTTC. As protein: CATSDLVTSGRNEQFF.

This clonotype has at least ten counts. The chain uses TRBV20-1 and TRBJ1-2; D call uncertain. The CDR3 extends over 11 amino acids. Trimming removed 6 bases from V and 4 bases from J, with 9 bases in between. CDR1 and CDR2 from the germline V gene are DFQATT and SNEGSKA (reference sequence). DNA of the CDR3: TGCAGTGCCCACGCGGGCTATGGCTACACCTTC. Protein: CSAHAGYGYTF.

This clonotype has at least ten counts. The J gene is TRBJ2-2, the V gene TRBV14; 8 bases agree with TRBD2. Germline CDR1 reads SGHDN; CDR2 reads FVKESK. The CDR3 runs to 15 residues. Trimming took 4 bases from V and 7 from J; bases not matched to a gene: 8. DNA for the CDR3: TGTGCCAGCAGCCCTCGACTAGCGCTTATCGGGGAGCTGTTTTTT. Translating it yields CASSPRLALIGELFF.

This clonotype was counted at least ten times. The CDR3 loop is CASSLDSSTDTQYF. CDR3 DNA sequence: TGTGCCAGCAGCTTAGACAGCAGCACAGATACGCAGTATTTT. V usage is TRBV7-9 and J usage is TRBJ2-3; D gene ambiguous. CDR1 SEHNR and CDR2 FQNEAQ come from the germline V gene (reference sequence). V was clipped by 1 base and J by 0 bases, with 5 bases between them. The CDR3 is 14 residues long.

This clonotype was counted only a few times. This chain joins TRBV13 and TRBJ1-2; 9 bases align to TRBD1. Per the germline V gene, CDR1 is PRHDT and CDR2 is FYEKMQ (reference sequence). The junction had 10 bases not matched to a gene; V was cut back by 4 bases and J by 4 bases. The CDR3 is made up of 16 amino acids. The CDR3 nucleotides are TGTGCCAGCAGCTCTTACGTACAGGGGGCCCCCTATGGCTACACCTTC. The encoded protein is CASSSYVQGAPYGYTF.

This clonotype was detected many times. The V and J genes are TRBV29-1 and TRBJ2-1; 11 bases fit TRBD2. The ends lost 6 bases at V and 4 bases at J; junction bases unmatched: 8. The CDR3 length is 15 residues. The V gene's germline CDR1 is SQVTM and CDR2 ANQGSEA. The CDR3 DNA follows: TGCAGCGTCGTACCCGGGACTAGCGGTTACAATGAGCAGTTCTTC. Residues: CSVVPGTSGYNEQFF.

CDR3 sequence (DNA): TGCGCCAGCAGCCAAGATACGGGCTCCGAGCTTTCCCTCCACTTT. This encodes CASSQDTGSELSLHF. The chain uses TRBV4-3 and TRBJ1-6; D unresolved. Germline CDR1 reads LGHNA; CDR2 reads YSLEER. This CDR3 has 15 amino acids. The V and J ends lost 0 bases and 14 bases respectively, with 17 bases between them.

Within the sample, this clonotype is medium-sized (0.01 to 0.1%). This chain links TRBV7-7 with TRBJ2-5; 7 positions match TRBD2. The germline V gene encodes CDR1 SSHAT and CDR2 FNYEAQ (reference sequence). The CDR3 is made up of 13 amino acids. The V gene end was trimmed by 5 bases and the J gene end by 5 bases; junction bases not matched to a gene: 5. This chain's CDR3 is CASSPGLVETQYF. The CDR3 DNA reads TGTGCCAGCAGCCCTGGACTAGTGGAGACCCAGTACTTC.

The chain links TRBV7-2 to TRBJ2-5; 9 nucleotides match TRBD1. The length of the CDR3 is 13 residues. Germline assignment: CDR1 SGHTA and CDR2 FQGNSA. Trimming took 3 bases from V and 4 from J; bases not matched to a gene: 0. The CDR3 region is CASSLDRGETQYF. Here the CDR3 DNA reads TGTGCCAGCAGCTTGGACAGGGGAGAGACCCAGTACTTC.

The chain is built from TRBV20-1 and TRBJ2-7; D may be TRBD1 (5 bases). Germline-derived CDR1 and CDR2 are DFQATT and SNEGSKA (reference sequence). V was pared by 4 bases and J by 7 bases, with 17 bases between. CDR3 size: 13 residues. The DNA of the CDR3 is TGCAGTGCTACTATACAGGCTGAGGTGGAGCAGTACTTC. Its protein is CSATIQAEVEQYF.

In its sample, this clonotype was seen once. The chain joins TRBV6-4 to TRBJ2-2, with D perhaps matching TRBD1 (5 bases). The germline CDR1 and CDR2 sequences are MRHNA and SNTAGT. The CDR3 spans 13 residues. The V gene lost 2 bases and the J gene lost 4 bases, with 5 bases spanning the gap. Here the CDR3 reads CASSDRGTGELFF. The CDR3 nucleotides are TGTGCCAGCAGTGACAGGGGCACCGGGGAGCTGTTTTTT.

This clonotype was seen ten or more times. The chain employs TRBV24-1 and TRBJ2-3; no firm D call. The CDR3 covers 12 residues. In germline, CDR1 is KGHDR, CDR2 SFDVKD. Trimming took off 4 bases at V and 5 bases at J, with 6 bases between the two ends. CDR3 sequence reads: CATSDPRDTQYF. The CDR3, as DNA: TGTGCCACCAGTGACCCTAGAGATACGCAGTATTTT.